Below, 20 T cell receptor beta chains from the same sample are listed, as sequenced in a study of PD-L1 blockade in urothelial cancer. Time point denoted: peripheral blood 6 weeks after treatment start. TCRdb's table, derived via immunoSEQ multiplex PCR, lists solely in-frame clones and lacks some. The sample holds fewer than 50,000 clones, roughly nine tenths seen once. Material: PBMCs, obtained around atezolizumab (anti-PD-L1) treatment. These receptors were taken from a man in his 70s with urothelial cancer.

This chain joins TRBV6-1 and TRBJ2-4; D perhaps matches TRBD1 (6 bases). The CDR3 runs 14 residues. Trimming stripped 2 bases from V and 6 bases from J, with 11 bases between. Germline V gene lookup returns CDR1 MNHNS and CDR2 SASEGT. The CDR3 reads CASSEQGGRNIQYF. The CDR3 DNA reads as TGTGCCAGCAGTGAACAAGGGGGTAGAAACATTCAGTACTTC.

The J gene is TRBJ2-5, the V gene TRBV18, with D maybe TRBD1 (6 bases). The CDR3 covers 15 residues. V lost 3 bases and J lost 5, with 16 bases in between. Germline V gene sequence: CDR1 KGHSH, CDR2 LQKENI. CDR3 in DNA: TGTGCCAGCTCACCTCAACAGGGTGACGAGGAGACCCAGTACTTC. Translation: CASSPQQGDEETQYF.

The V call is TRBV27, the J call TRBJ2-1, with a weak D call TRBD2 (6 bases). V lost 5 bases and J 10 bases, leaving 18 bases between the germline ends. Looked up from germline, CDR1 is MNHEY and CDR2 is SMNVEV (reference sequence). The CDR3 totals 14 residues. The CDR3 sequence is CASSTRLVLREQFF. For the CDR3, the DNA is TGTGCCAGCAGTACCCGACTAGTACTGCGGGAGCAGTTCTTC.

The V and J genes are TRBV4-1 and TRBJ1-1, with D unclear. This CDR3 spans 15 amino acids. Germline V gene data show CDR1 as MGHRA and CDR2 as YSYEKL. With 0 bases removed from V and 0 bases from J, the gap between germline ends came to 8 bases. The CDR3 region has the DNA TGCGCCAGCAGCCAAGATTGGCAGATGAACACTGAAGCTTTCTTT. Translated, it gives CASSQDWQMNTEAFF.

This chain connects TRBV29-1 to TRBJ2-3, with D unclear. Looked up from germline, CDR1 is SQVTM and CDR2 is ANQGSEA. The V and J ends lost 4 bases and 2 bases respectively, with 13 bases between them. This CDR3 has 14 residues. The CDR3 DNA sequence: TGCAGCGTTGGGTATCAGGTTACCACAGATACGCAGTATTTT. Amino acid sequence: CSVGYQVTTDTQYF.

The chain has TRBV5-1 and TRBJ2-7; TRBD2 agrees at 11 bases. J gave up 3 bases and V 1 base, and 12 bases lay outside the gene matches. The CDR3 covers 18 residues. Germline CDR1 and CDR2: SGHRS and YFSETQ. The CDR3 sequence: CASSLSRASGRSHYEQYF. The CDR3 bases are TGCGCCAGCAGCTTGTCACGGGCTAGCGGGAGGTCCCACTACGAGCAGTACTTC.

CDR3 DNA: TGTGCCAGCAGCACCCGGACAGGGGCCGCCACAGATACGCAGTATTTT. Protein product: CASSTRTGAATDTQYF. The rearrangement uses TRBV9 and TRBJ2-3; 9 nucleotides line up with TRBD1. V lost 4 bases and J lost 2; bases outside the gene matches: 8. Germline V gene sequence: CDR1 SGDLS, CDR2 YYNGEE. CDR3 length: 16 residues.

The chain uses TRBV5-6 and TRBJ2-5, with TRBD2 identical over 8 bases. From germline, CDR1 is SGHDT and CDR2 YYEEEE. Losses at the gene ends were 2 bases for V and 5 bases for J; bases not matched to a gene: 8. The CDR3 spans 15 residues. The DNA for the CDR3 is TGTGCCAGCAGCTTCCGGGGGGGGCCTGGGGAGACCCAGTACTTC. This encodes CASSFRGGPGETQYF.

This CDR3 reads CASSLSAVLEQYF. The CDR3 DNA is TGTGCCAGCAGTTTATCCGCGGTTTTAGAGCAGTACTTC. V gene TRBV27 combines with J gene TRBJ2-7; no reliable D call. V was clipped by 0 bases and J by 7 bases, with 10 bases between them. CDR3 size: 13 residues. The germline V gene has CDR1 MNHEY and CDR2 SMNVEV (reference sequence).

V gene TRBV28 combines with J gene TRBJ1-5; D possibly corresponds to TRBD1 (6 bases). The CDR3 is 14 residues long. The ends were cut back, 7 bases at V and 3 bases at J, with 13 bases in the middle. Per germline, CDR1 MDHEN and CDR2 SYDVKM. The CDR3 bases are TGTGCCAGCACTGACGGACAGATCAATCAGCCCCAGCATTTT. It specifies CASTDGQINQPQHF.

The chain couples TRBV5-1 to TRBJ2-1; TRBD2 might be the D (6 bases). The CDR3 runs to 15 residues. CDR1 is SGHRS and CDR2 is YFSETQ in the germline V gene. V lost 0 bases, J lost 3 bases, and 10 bases lay in between. CDR3 in DNA: TGCGCCAGCAGCTTGGGGGACTTAAACTACAATGAGCAGTTCTTC. Its protein product is CASSLGDLNYNEQFF. Supplemented by reference TRBV5-1 and TRBJ2-1, the full variable domain reads KAGVTQTPRYLIKTRGQQVTLSCSPISGHRSVSWYQQTPGQGLQFLFEYFSETQRNKGNFPGRFSGRQFSNSRSEMNVSTLELGDSALYLCASSLGDLNYNEQFFGPGTRLTVL.

The V call is TRBV4-1, the J call TRBJ2-3, with 10 bases fitting TRBD1. The germline CDR1 and CDR2 sequences are MGHRA and YSYEKL. Trimming took 3 bases from V and 3 from J; bases not matched to a gene: 6. The CDR3 contains 16 residues. For the CDR3, the DNA is TGCGCCAGCAGCCAGACCGGGACAGGGGTAACAGATACGCAGTATTTT. This gives the protein CASSQTGTGVTDTQYF.

J is TRBJ2-2 and V is TRBV9; 7 nucleotides align to TRBD2. V lost 0 bases to trimming and J lost 1 base; unmatched junction nucleotides: 12. CDR3 size: 19 residues. Germline V gene data show CDR1 as SGDLS and CDR2 as YYNGEE. This CDR3 is CASSVVPRGGGLNTGELFF. The CDR3, as DNA: TGTGCCAGCAGCGTAGTCCCTCGAGGCGGGGGTTTGAACACCGGGGAGCTGTTTTTT.

The sample holds a few counts of this clone. The rearrangement links TRBV6-1 to TRBJ1-2; perhaps TRBD1 as D (5 bases). The CDR3 loop spans 10 amino acids. V was cut by 10 bases and J by 8 bases, with 11 bases left in between. CDR1 is MNHNS, CDR2 SASEGT, per germline. CDR3: CAIKGLGYTF. The CDR3 DNA reads TGTGCCATCAAGGGGTTGGGCTACACCTTC.

This clone appeared once. The chain is built from TRBV2 and TRBJ2-5, with 7 bases lining up with TRBD2. Losses at the gene ends were 7 bases for V and 2 bases for J; bases not matched to a gene: 4. The CDR3 runs 13 residues. Germline loops: CDR1 SNHLY, CDR2 FYNNEI. CDR3 in DNA: TGTGCCAGCATTGGGCGGGAGCAAGAGACCCAGTACTTC. It specifies CASIGREQETQYF.

The chain is built from TRBV19 and TRBJ2-3; D perhaps matches TRBD2 (6 bases). The CDR3 has 16 amino acids. V lost 4 bases, J lost 7 bases, and 21 bases lay in between. CDR1 and CDR2 from the germline V gene are LNHDA and SQIVND (reference sequence). The CDR3 loop reads CASSTGGSQAGNTQYF. The CDR3 DNA is TGTGCCAGTAGTACGGGCGGATCCCAGGCGGGGAATACGCAGTATTTT.

This chain uses TRBV6-6 with TRBJ2-2, with TRBD1 identical over 9 bases. J lost 5 bases, V lost 0 bases, and 4 bases had no gene match. The CDR3 covers 16 residues. The germline gives CDR1 MNHNY, CDR2 SVGAGI (reference sequence). The CDR3 sequence is CASSYSQGARTGELFF. CDR3 coding DNA: TGTGCCAGCAGTTACTCACAGGGGGCGCGGACCGGGGAGCTGTTTTTT.

The gene calls are TRBV19 and TRBJ1-2; 7 bases match TRBD1. CDR1 is LNHDA and CDR2 is SQIVND in the germline V gene (reference sequence). This CDR3 has 13 residues. Trimming cost V 7 bases and J 4 bases; bases outside gene matches: 6. The CDR3 here is CASTPGQLYGYTF. The CDR3 bases are TGTGCCAGTACCCCGGGACAGCTCTATGGCTACACCTTC.

V usage is TRBV10-1 and J usage is TRBJ2-7; 10 nucleotides align to TRBD1. CDR1 and CDR2 (germline): WNHNN, SYGVQD (reference sequence). The CDR3 extends over 19 amino acids. V was pared by 8 bases and J by 4 bases, with 23 bases of the junction left unmatched. The CDR3 spells CASRNSDRGETQSVYEQYF. CDR3 DNA: TGCGCCAGCCGAAACTCGGACAGGGGGGAGACCCAGTCAGTATACGAGCAGTACTTC.

This chain links TRBV7-2 with TRBJ2-7; TRBD2 is a possible D gene (6 bases). CDR3 size: 14 residues. The V end was cut by 5 bases, the J end by 4 bases, with 15 bases between. Germline V CDR1 and CDR2: SGHTA, FQGNSA. CDR3 coding DNA: TGTGCCAGCAGCCCGGGACTTTCTCCTTACGAGCAGTACTTC. The encoded protein is CASSPGLSPYEQYF.